The clone carrying this T cell receptor beta chain was counted many times. In TCRdb, the 5' RACE reads were re-called with MiXCR into one record per CDR3 protein. The sample carries 250,000 to 350,000 distinct CDR3 sequences, less than 20% recorded once. The germline gives CDR1 SGHRS, CDR2 YFSETQ. CDR3 size: 12 residues. Trimming shortened V by 0 bases and J by 10 bases, and 10 bases separated the two germline ends. The data are from a study of T-cell memory formation after mild COVID-19. V and J are TRBV5-1 and TRBJ1-1; D is unresolved. The receptor was isolated from a man between 18 and 29 years old who had mild COVID-19 (a few samples of this study predate the infection). Cell type and time point are not known. The sequenced sample was PBMCs or a T cell subset sorted from them (not recorded which). CDR3 sequence: CASSLEGVGAFF. The CDR3 nucleotides read TGCGCCAGCAGCTTGGAGGGTGTCGGAGCTTTCTTT.